This T cell receptor beta chain was captured in a study of cytomegalovirus exposure and HLA in healthy donors. This clone appeared a few times. No antigen is known for it. V shed 3 bases, J shed 5 bases, and the junction held 9 bases outside the gene matches. CDR3 length: 16 residues. Germline CDR1 and CDR2: SGHVS and FQNEAQ. General observations from the study: In vitro experiments confirmed that three CMV-associated chains were specific for CMV antigens. Later on, a genetic analysis was performed. It linked a missense variant in DCLRE1C with V- and J-gene trimming of TCR beta.

Use of 60 Vbeta and 13 Jbeta primers characterized the PCR. The method was immunoSEQ multiplex PCR; TCRdb's version includes in-frame clones alone and lacks a portion of them. The sample consists of 150,000 to 200,000 clones, 80% to 85% of them appearing once. The sequenced sample consisted of PBMCs. This rearrangement joins TRBV7-8 to TRBJ2-5, with TRBD2 identical over 10 bases. The TCR originated in a woman younger than 30 in good health and CMV-seronegative. CDR3 in DNA: TGTGCCAGCAGCTTTAGCGGGGGGCCCTCTCGGGAGACCCAGTACTTC. It codes for CASSFSGGPSRETQYF.